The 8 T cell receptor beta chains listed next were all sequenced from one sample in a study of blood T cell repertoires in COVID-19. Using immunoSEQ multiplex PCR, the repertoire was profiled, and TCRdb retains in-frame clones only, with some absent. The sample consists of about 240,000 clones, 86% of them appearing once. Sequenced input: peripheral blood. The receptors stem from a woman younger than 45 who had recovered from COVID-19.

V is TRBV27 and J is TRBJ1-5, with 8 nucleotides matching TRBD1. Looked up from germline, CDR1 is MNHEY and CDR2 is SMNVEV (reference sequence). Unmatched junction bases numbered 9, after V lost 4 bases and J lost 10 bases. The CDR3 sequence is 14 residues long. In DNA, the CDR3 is TGTGCCAGCAGTTGGACAGGGCCGGGGGGTCCCCAGCATTTT. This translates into CASSWTGPGGPQHF.

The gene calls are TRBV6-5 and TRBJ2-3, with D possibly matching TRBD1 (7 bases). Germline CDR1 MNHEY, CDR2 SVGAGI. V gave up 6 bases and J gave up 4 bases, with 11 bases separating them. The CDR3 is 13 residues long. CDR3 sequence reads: CASSRRGPDTQYF. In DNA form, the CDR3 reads TGTGCCAGCAGCCGGAGGGGGCCAGATACGCAGTATTTT.

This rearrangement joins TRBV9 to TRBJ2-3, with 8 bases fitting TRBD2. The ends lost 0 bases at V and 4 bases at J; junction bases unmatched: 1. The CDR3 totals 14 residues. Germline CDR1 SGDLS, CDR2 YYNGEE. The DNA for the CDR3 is TGTGCCAGCAGCGTAGAGACTAGCGCAGATACGCAGTATTTT. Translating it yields CASSVETSADTQYF.

The CDR3 sequence: CSAHSGTEAFF. The CDR3 nucleotides are TGCAGTGCACACAGCGGCACTGAAGCTTTCTTT. The gene calls are TRBV20-1 and TRBJ1-1; no definite D call. This CDR3 is built from 11 residues. The germline V and J ends were trimmed by 6 bases and 4 bases, with 9 bases remaining between them. Per the germline V gene, CDR1 is DFQATT and CDR2 is SNEGSKA (reference sequence).

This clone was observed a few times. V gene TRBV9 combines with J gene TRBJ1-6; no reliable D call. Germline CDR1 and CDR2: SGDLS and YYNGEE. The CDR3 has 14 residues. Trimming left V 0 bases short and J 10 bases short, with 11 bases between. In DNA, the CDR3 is TGTGCCAGCAGCGTAGAGGGAGGGCGGTCACCCCTCCACTTT. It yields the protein CASSVEGGRSPLHF.

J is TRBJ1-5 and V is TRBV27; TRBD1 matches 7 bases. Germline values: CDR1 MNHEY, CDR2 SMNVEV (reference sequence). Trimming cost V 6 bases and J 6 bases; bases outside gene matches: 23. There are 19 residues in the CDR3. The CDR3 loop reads CASRKLSAVGQAAGQPQHF. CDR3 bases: TGTGCCAGCAGAAAGTTATCAGCAGTAGGACAGGCGGCGGGTCAGCCCCAGCATTTT.

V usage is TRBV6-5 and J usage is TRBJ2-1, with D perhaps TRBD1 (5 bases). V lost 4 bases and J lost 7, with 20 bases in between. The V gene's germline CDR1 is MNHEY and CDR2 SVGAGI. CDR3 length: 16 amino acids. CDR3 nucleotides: TGTGCCAGCAGTTCGCGGACAAGGCTGTTACAAAATGAGCAGTTCTTC. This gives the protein CASSSRTRLLQNEQFF.

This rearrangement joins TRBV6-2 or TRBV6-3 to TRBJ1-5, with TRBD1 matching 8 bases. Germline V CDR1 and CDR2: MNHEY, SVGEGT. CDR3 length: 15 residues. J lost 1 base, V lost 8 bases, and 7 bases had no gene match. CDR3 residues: CASRRTGRSNQPQHF. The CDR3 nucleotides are TGTGCCAGCCGCCGGACAGGGAGAAGCAATCAGCCCCAGCATTTT.